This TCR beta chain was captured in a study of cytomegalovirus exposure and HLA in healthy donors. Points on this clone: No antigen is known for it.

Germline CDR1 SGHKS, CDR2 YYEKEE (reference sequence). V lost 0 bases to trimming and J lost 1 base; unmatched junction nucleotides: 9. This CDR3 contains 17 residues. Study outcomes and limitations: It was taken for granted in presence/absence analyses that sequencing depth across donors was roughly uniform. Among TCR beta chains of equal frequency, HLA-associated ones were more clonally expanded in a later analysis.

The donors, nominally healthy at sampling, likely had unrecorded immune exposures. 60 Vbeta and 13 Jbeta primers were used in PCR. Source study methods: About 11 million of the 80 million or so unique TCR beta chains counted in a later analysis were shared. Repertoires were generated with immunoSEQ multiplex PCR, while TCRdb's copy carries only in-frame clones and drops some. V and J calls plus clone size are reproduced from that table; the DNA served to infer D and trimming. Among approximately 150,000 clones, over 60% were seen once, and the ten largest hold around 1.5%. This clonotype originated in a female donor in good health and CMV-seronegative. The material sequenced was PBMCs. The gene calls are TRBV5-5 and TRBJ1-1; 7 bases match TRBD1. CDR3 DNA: TGTGCCAGCAGCTTGGGTAGGGGGCGTATTGGGAACACTGAAGCTTTCTTT. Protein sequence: CASSLGRGRIGNTEAFF.